The present TCR beta chain was sequenced within a study of identical twins. TCRdb reprocessed the 5' RACE reads via MiXCR and lists one record per CDR3 protein. The data hold 1.5 million to 2 million distinct CDR3 sequences, with roughly 35% observed a single time. CDR1 is DFQATT and CDR2 is SNEGSKA in the germline V gene (reference sequence). The CDR3 runs to 14 residues. After removal of 2 bases from V and 2 bases from J, the junction contained 3 bases not matched to a gene. Sequencing input: cord blood. The chain links TRBV20-1 to TRBJ2-1; 7 bases agree with TRBD2. The TCR originated in a newborn girl in good health. In DNA, the CDR3 is TGCAGTGCTAGAAGGGGAGGGCCCTACAATGAGCAGTTCTTC. Its translation is CSARRGGPYNEQFF.